The clone carrying this T cell receptor beta chain has only one observation. Its matching antigen is unknown. A clone one base away is much larger, so this may be a read error. The data were obtained in a study of tumor-infiltrating lymphocytes in primary liver carcinoma. Study context: Tumor lesions were T1-T3 N0M0 and spanned roughly 4 to 10 cm. Study-wide findings and caveats: Tumors and blood were compared for top-250-clone fraction, and tumors had the significantly higher value (p = 0.039).

The authors took blood RNA from unsorted whole blood and also extracted germline DNA. A constant-region primer served to make TCR beta cDNA from about 500 ng total RNA. Three-round nested multiplex PCR performed with slightly modified ARM-PCR produced the TCR beta libraries. In the first two PCR rounds, TRBV1-TRBV30 forward primers were paired with a C-beta reverse primer, and each round lasted 10 cycles. TCRdb fed the multiplex PCR reads into MiXCR, producing one record per CDR3 protein. This table has about 300,000 distinct CDR3 sequences, 60% to 80% appearing once. Germline lookup yields CDR1 LGHNA and CDR2 YSLEER. The CDR3 is made up of 14 amino acids.

Sequencing was done on a sample of peripheral blood. The chain employs TRBV4-3 and TRBJ2-3; D is unresolved. This clonotype was sampled from a man aged 40-55 years with primary liver carcinoma and hepatitis B virus infection. CDR3 sequence reads: CANSQEGSTDTQYF. As DNA, the CDR3 is TGCGCCAACAGCCAAGAAGGCAGCACAGATACGCAGTATTTT.